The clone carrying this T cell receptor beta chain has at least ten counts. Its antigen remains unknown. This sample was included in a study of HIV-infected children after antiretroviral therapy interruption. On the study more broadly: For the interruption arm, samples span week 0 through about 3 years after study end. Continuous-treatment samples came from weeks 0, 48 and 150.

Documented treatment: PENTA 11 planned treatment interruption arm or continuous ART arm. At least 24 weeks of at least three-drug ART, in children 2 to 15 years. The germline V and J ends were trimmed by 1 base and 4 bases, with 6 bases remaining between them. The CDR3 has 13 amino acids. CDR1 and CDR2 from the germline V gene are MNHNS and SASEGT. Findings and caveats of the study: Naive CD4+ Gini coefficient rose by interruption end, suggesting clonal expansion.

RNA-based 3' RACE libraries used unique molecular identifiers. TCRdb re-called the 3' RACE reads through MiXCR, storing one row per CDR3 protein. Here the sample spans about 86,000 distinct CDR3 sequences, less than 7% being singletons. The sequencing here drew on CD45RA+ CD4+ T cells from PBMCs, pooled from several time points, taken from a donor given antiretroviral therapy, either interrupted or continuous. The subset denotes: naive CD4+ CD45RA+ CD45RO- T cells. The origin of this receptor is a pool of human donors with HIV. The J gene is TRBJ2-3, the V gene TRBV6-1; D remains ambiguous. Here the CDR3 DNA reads TGTGCCAGCAGTGAAGTCCTCGCAGATACGCAGTATTTT. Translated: CASSEVLADTQYF.